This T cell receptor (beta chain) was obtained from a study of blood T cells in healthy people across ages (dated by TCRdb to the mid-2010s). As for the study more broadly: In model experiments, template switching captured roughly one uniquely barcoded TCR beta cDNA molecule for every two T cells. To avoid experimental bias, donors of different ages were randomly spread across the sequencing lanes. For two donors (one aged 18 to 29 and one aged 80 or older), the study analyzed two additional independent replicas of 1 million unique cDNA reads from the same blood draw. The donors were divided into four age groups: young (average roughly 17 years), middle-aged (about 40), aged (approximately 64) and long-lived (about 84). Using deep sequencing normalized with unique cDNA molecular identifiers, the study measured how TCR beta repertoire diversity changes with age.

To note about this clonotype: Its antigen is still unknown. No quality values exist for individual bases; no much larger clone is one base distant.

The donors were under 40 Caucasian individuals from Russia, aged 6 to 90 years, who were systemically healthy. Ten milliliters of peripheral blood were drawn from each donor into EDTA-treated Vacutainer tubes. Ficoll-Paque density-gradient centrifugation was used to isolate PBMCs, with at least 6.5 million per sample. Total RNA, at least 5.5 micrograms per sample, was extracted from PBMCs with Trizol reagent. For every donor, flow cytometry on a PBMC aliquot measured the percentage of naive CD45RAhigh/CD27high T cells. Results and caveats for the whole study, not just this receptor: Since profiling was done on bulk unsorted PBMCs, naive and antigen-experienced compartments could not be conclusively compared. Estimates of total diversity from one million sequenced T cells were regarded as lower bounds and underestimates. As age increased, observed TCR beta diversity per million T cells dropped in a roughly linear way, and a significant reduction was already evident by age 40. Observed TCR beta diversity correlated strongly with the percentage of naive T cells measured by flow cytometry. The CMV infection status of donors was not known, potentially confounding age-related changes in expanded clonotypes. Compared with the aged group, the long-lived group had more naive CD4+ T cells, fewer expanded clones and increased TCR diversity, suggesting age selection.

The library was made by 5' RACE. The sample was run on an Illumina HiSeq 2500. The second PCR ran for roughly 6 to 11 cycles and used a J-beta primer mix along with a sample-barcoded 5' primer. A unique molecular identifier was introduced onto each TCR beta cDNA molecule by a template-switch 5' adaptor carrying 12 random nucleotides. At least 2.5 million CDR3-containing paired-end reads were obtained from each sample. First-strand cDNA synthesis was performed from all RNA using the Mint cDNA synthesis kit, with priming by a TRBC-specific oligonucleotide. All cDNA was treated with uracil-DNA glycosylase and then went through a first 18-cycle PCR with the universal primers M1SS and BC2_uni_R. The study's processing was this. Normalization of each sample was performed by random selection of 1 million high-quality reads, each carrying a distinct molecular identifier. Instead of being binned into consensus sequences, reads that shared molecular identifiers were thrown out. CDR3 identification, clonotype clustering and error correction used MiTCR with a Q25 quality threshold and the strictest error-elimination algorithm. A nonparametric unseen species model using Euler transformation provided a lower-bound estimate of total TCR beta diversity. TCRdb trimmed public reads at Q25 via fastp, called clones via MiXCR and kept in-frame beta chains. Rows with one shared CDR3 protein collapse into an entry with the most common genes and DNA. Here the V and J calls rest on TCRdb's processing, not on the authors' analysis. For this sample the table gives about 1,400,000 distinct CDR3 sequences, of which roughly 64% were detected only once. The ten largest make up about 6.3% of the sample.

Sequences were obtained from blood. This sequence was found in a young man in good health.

Here the CDR3 is given as CASSAGSIYGYTF. The nucleotides read TGTGCCAGCAGCGCCGGGTCGATCTATGGCTACACCTTC. Recombination connected TRBV6-5 to TRBJ1-2, with no reliable assignment of the D segment. The germline V gene specifies MNHEY as CDR1 and SVGAGI as CDR2. The CDR3 has 13 amino acids, counting the end cysteine and phenylalanine. Only the CDR3 portion is preserved as DNA: 39 bases, with reading frame beginning at the first base. At the junction V is shortened by 6 bases and J by 4 bases, with 12 bases in between.